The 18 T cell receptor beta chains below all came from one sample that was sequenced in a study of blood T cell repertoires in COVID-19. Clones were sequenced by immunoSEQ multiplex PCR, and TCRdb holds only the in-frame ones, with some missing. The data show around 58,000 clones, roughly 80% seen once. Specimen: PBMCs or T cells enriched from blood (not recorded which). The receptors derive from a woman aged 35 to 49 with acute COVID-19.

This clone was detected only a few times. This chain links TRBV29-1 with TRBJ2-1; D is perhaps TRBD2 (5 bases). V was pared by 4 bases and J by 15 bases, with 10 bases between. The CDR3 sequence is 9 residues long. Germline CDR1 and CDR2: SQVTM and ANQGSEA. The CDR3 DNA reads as TGCAGCGTTGGGATTGCGGGGTTCTTC. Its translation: CSVGIAGFF.

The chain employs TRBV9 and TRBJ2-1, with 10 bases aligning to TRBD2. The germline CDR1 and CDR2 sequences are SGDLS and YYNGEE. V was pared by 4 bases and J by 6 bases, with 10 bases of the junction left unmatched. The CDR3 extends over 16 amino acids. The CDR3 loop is CASSLTLAGVINEQFF. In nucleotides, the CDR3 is TGTGCCAGCAGCCTCACTCTAGCGGGAGTTATCAATGAGCAGTTCTTC.

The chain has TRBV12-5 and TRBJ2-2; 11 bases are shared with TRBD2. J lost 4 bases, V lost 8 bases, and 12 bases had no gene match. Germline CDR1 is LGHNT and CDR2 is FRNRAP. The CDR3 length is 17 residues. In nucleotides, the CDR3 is TGTGCTAGTAGTAGCGGGAGGGCCGGTCGGGGCACCGGGGAGCTGTTTTTT. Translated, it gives CASSSGRAGRGTGELFF.

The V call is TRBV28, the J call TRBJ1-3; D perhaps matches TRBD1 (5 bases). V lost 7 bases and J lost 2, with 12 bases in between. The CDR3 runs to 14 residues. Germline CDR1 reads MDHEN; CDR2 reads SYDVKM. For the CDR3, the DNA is TGTGCCAGCACCCCTGCGGGGGCTGGAAACACCATATATTTT. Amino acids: CASTPAGAGNTIYF.

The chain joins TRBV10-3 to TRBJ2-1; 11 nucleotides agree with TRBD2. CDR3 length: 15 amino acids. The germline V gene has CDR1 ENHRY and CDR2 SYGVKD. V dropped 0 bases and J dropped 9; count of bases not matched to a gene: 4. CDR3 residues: CAISESRLAGSEQFF. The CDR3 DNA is TGTGCCATCAGTGAGTCCCGACTAGCGGGAAGTGAGCAGTTCTTC.

The CDR3 region is CASSLIGAETQYF. CDR3 coding DNA: TGTGCCAGCAGCTTGATAGGGGCCGAGACCCAGTACTTC. The J gene is TRBJ2-5, the V gene TRBV5-4; tentatively, D is TRBD1 (5 bases). This CDR3 region has 13 residues. Per the germline V gene, CDR1 is SGHNT and CDR2 is YYREEE (reference sequence). V lost 1 base and J lost 5, with 9 bases in between.

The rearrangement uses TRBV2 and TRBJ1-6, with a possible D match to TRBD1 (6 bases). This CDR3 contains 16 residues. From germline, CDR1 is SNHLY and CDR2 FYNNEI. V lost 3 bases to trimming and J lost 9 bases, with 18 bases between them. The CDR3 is CASSEEGGRFGSPLHF. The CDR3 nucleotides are TGTGCCAGCAGTGAGGAAGGGGGTAGGTTTGGTTCACCCCTCCACTTT.

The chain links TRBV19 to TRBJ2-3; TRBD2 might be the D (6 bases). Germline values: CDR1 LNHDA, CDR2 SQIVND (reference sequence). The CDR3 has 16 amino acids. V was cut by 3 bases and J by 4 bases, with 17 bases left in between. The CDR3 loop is CASSIGGGGSADTQYF. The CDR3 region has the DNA TGTGCCAGTAGTATTGGCGGAGGAGGGTCCGCAGATACGCAGTATTTT.

The CDR3 nucleotides read TGTGCCAGTAACATCGGACTAGCGGGAGCGGATACGCAGTATTTT. As protein: CASNIGLAGADTQYF. This rearrangement joins TRBV19 to TRBJ2-3, with 13 bases identical to TRBD2. The CDR3 loop spans 15 amino acids. CDR1 and CDR2 from the germline V gene are LNHDA and SQIVND (reference sequence). The junction had 7 bases not matched to a gene; V was cut back by 7 bases and J by 6 bases.

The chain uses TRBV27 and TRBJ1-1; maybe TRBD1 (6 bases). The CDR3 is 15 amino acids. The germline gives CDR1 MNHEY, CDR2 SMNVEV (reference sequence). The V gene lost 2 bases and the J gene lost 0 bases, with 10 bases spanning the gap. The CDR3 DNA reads TGTGCCAGCAGTTTAAGGCAGGGGATGAACACTGAAGCTTTCTTT. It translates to CASSLRQGMNTEAFF.

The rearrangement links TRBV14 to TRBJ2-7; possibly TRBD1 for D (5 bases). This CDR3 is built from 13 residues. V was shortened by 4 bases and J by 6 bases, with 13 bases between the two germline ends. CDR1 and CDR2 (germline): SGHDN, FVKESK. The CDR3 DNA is TGTGCCAGCAGCCGGGGCCAGCTAAGCGAGCAGTACGTC. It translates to CASSRGQLSEQYV.

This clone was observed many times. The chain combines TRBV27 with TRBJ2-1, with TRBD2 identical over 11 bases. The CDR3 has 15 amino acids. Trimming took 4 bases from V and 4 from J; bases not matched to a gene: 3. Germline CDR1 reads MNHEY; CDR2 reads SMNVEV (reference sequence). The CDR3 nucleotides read TGTGCCAGCAGTTCCGGGACTAGCGGTTACAATGAGCAGTTCTTC. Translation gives CASSSGTSGYNEQFF.

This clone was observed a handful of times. CDR3 in DNA: TGTGCCATCCGACTAGCGGGAGGGATCACAGATACGCAGTATTTT. It is translated as CAIRLAGGITDTQYF. The gene calls are TRBV10-3 and TRBJ2-3; 14 bases map to TRBD2. Looked up from germline, CDR1 is ENHRY and CDR2 is SYGVKD. With V trimmed by 8 bases and J by 2 bases, 3 bases remained unmatched. The CDR3 sequence is 15 residues long.

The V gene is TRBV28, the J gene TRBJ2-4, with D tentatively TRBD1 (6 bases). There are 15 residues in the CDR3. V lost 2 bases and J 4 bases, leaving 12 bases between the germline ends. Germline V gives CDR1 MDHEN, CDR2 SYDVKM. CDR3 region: CASSLMGQGKNIQYF. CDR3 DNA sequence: TGTGCCAGCAGTTTAATGGGGCAGGGGAAAAACATTCAGTACTTC.

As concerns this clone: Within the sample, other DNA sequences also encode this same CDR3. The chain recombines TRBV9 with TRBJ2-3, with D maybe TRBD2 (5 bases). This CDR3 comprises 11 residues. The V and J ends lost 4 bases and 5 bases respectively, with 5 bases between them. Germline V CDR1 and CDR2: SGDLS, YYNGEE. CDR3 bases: TGTGCCAGCAGCCGGGGAGATACGCAGTATTTT. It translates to CASSRGDTQYF.

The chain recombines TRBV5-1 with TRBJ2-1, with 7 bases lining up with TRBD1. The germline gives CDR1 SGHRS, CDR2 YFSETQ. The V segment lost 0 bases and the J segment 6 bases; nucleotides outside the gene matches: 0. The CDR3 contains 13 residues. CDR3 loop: CASSLGDSNEQFF. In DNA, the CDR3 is TGCGCCAGCAGCTTGGGGGACAGCAATGAGCAGTTCTTC.

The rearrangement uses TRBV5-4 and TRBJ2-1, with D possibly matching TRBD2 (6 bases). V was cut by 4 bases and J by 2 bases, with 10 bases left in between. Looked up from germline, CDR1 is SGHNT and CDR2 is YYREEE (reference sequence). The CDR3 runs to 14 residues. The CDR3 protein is CASSPTRAYNEQFF. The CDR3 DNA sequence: TGTGCCAGCAGCCCGACTAGGGCCTACAATGAGCAGTTCTTC.

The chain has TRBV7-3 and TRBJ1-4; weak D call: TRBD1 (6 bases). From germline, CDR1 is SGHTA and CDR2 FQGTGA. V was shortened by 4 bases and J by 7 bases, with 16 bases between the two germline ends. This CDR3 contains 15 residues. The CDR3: CASSSTGSLGEKLFF. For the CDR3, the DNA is TGTGCCAGCAGCTCCACAGGGAGTTTGGGTGAAAAACTGTTTTTT. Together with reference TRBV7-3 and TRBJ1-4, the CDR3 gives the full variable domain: GAGVSQTPSNKVTEKGKYVELRCDPISGHTALYWYRQSLGQGPEFLIYFQGTGAADDSGLPNDRFFAVRPEGSVSTLKIQRTERGDSAVYLCASSSTGSLGEKLFFGSGTQLSVL.